This T cell receptor (beta chain) was identified during a study of cytomegalovirus exposure and HLA in healthy donors. Germline-derived CDR1 and CDR2 are SGHRS and YFSETQ. With V trimmed by 0 bases and J by 2 bases, 7 bases remained unmatched. This CDR3 is 17 amino acids long. Both 60 Vbeta primers and 13 Jbeta primers went into the PCR. The method was immunoSEQ multiplex PCR; TCRdb's version includes in-frame clones alone and lacks a portion of them. Here the sample spans some 160,000 clones, almost 80% being singletons. The sequenced sample consisted of PBMCs. This TCR was recovered from a male donor in good health and CMV-seronegative. The rearrangement joins TRBV5-1 to TRBJ2-3; 9 nucleotides line up with TRBD1. The CDR3 nucleotides read TGCGCCAGCAGCTTGGGGGCGGGACAGGGAGACACAGATACGCAGTATTTT. Its translation: CASSLGAGQGDTDTQYF.